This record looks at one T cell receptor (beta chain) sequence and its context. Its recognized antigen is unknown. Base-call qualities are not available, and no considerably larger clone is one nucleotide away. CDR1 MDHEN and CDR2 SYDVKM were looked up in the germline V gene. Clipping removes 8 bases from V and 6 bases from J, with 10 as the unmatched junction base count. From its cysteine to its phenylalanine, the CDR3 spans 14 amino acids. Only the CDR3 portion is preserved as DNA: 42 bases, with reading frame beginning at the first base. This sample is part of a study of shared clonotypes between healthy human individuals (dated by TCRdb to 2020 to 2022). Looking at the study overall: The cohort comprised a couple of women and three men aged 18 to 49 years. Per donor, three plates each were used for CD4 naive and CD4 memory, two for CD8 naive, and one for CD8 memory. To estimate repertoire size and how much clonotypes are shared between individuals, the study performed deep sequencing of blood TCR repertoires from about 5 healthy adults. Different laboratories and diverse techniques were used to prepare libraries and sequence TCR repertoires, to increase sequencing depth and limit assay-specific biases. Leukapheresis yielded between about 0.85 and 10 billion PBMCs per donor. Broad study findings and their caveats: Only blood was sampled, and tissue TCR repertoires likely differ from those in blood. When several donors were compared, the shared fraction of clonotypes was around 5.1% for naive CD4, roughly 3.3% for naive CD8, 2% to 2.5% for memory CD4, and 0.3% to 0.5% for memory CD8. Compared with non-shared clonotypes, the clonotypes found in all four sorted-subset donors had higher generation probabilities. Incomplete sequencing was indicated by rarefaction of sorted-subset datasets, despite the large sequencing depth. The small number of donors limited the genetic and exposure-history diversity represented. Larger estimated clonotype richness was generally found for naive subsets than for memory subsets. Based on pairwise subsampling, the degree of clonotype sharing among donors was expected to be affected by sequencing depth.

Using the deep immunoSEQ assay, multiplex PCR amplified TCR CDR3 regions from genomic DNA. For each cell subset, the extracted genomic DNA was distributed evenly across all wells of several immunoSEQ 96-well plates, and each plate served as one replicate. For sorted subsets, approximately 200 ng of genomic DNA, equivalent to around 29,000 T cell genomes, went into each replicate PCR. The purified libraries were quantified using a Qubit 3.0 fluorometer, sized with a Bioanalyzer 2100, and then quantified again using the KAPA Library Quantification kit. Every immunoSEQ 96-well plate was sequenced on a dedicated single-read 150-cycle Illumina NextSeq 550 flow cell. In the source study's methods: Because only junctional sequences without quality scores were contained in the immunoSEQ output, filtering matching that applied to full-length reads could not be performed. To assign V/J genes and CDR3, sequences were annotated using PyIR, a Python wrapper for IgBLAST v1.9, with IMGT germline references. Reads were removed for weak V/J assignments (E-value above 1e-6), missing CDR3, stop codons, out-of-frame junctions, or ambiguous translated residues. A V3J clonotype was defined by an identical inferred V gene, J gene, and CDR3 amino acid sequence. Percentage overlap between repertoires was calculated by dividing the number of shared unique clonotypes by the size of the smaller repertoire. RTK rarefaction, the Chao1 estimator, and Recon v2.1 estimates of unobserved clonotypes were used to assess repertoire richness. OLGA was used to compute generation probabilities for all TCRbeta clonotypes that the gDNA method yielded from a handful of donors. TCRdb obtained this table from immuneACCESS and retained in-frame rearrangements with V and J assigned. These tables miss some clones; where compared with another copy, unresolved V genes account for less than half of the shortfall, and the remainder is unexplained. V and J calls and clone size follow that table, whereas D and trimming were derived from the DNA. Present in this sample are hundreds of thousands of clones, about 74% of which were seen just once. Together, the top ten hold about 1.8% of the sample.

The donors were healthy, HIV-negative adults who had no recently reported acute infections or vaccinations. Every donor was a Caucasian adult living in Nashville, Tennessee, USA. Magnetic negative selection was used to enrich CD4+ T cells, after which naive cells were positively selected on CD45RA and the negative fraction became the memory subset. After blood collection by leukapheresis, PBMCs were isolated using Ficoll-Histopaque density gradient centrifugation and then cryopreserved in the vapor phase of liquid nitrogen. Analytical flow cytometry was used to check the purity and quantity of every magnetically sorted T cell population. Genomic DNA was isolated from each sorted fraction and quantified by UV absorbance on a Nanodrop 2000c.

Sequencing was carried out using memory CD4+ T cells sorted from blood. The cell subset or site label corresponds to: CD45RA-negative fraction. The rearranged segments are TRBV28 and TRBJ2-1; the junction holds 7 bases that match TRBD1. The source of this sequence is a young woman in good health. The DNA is TGTGCCAGCTTTACAGGGGTCCCGCGCAATGAGCAGTTCTTC. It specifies CASFTGVPRNEQFF.